Listed below are T cell receptor beta chains from one sample, sequenced in a study of regulatory T cells in long-lasting Graves disease. Using its own MiXCR run on the multiplex PCR reads, TCRdb lists one record per CDR3 protein. The sample records roughly 420,000 distinct CDR3 sequences, approximately 15% being singletons. The data were also submitted as part of a second study, on T cells in Graves' hyperthyroidism and ophthalmopathy.

The sequenced sample was peripheral blood mononuclear cells (PBMCs), obtained at new diagnosis, from a patient treated with antithyroid drugs. The receptors were gathered from a woman aged 45-60 years with Graves disease. Both conserved end residues are part of each CDR3.

length: 15
V: TRBV6-5
CDR3: CASSYSEGGSEKLFF

length: 18
V: TRBV12-3/TRBV12-4
CDR3: CASSPCRTSGPAADEQFF

length: 18
V: TRBV7-9
CDR3: CASSLIGWDNSGANVLTF

length: 15
V: TRBV12-3/TRBV12-4
CDR3: CASSVLSGGTGELFF

length: 16
V: TRBV6-1
CDR3: CASRLETGLSTDTQYF

length: 13
V: TRBV14
CDR3: CASSQAVIETQYF

length: 16
V: TRBV7-2
CDR3: CASSFSLIVGSHEQFF

length: 19
V: TRBV28
CDR3: CASSQISPDRHGYNSPLHF

length: 15
V: TRBV12-3/TRBV12-4
CDR3: CASSLMAGVHGELFF

length: 15
V: TRBV24-1
CDR3: CATSDIGLDTGELFF

length: 19
V: TRBV6-1
CDR3: CASSEWGTGLFLAKYEQYF

length: 15
V: TRBV20-1
CDR3: CSVLDHGTGRVEQYF

length: 14
V: TRBV5-5
CDR3: CASSFLTGETEAFF

length: 16
V: TRBV6-2/TRBV6-3
CDR3: CASSYSSPGQSVTQYF

length: 14
V: TRBV29-1
CDR3: CSVVLGDLNQPQHF

length: 13
V: TRBV14
CDR3: CASSPREIYGYTF